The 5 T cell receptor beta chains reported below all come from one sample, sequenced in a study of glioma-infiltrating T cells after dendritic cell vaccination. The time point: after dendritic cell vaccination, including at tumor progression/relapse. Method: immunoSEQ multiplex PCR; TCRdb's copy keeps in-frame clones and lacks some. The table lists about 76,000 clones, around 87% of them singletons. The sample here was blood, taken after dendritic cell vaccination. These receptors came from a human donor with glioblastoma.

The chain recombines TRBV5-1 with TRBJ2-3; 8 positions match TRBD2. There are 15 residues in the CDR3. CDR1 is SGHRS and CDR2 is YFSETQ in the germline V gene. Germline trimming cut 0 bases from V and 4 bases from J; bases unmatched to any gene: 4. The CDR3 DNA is TGCGCCAGCAGCTTGGTCGGGGGGGACCCAGATACGCAGTATTTT. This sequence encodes CASSLVGGDPDTQYF.

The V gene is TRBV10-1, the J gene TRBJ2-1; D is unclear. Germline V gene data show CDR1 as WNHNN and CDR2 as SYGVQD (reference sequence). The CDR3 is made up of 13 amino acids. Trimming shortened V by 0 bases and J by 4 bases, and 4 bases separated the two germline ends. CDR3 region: CASSESTYNEQFF. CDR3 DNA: TGCGCCAGCAGTGAGTCGACTTACAATGAGCAGTTCTTC.

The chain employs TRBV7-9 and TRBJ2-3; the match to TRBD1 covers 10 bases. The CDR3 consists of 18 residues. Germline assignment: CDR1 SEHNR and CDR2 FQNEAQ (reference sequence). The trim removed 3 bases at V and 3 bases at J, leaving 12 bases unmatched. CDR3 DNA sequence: TGTGCCAGCAGCTTCGACAGGGGGCTGGGTGGTAGGACAGATACGCAGTATTTT. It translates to CASSFDRGLGGRTDTQYF.

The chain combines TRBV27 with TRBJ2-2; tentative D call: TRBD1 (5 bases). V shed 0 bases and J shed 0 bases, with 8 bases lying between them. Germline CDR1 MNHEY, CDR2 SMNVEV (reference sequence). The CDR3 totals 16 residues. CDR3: CASSLSTGTNTGELFF. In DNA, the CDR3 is TGTGCCAGCAGTTTATCCACAGGAACGAACACCGGGGAGCTGTTTTTT.

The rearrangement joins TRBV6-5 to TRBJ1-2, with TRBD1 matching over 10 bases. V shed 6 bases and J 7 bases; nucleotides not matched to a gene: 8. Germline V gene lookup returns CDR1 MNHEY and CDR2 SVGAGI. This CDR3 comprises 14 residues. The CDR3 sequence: CASRGTGELRGYTF. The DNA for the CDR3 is TGTGCCAGCAGAGGGACAGGGGAGTTGCGTGGCTACACCTTC.